The source of this T cell receptor (beta chain) is a study of shared clonotypes between healthy human individuals. Only one count was recorded for this clone. Antigen specificity is unknown. Germline trimming cut 4 bases from V and 4 bases from J; bases unmatched to any gene: 8. Germline V gives CDR1 SSHAT, CDR2 FNYEAQ (reference sequence). This CDR3 comprises 15 residues. Recent vaccinations or acute infections were absent in the healthy HIV-negative adult donors. The repertoire was sequenced with immunoSEQ multiplex PCR; TCRdb's copy has only in-frame clones and lacks some. The table records 2 million to 3 million clones, 93% of them present only once. Study-wide points: Since donors were few, the genetic and exposure-history diversity represented was limited. In contrast to clonotypes shared by all four donors, non-shared clonotypes had lower generation probabilities. Clonotype sharing among donors, it was expected, would be affected by sequencing depth.

The clonotype was recovered from a young man in good health. Some clones in this sample may be carry-over from other donors' samples. The rearrangement joins TRBV7-7 to TRBJ2-5; 8 bases agree with TRBD2. The sequenced sample was naive CD4+ T cells from PBMCs. Subset reported: CD45RA+ positively selected. CDR3: CASSSLSGSGETQYF. CDR3 sequence (DNA): TGTGCCAGCAGCTCTTTAAGCGGGAGTGGAGAGACCCAGTACTTC.